This T cell receptor (beta chain) was documented in a study of blood T cell repertoires in COVID-19. Study information: Sites across the United States, Italy and Spain contributed samples from acute and convalescent COVID-19.

Original data processing: Reference gene primer amplification in the assay estimated nucleated cell counts. TCRdb keeps only in-frame clones here, not all; method: immunoSEQ multiplex PCR. The V and J calls and the clone size are those of that table, but D and trimming were determined from the DNA. This table has some 240,000 clones, about four fifths appearing once. Germline trimming cut 4 bases from V and 6 bases from J; bases unmatched to any gene: 15. Germline V lookup: CDR1 SGHAT, CDR2 FQNNGV. CDR3 length: 18 residues. The source material was peripheral blood. This sequence originates from a woman of 80 years or more with acute or convalescent COVID-19. The chain employs TRBV11-2 and TRBJ1-6; 7 nucleotides agree with TRBD1. CDR3 in DNA: TGTGCCAGCAGCTCCCGGGACAGAGGACCGGGCGGTAATTCACCCCTCCACTTT. It translates to CASSSRDRGPGGNSPLHF. Looking up the rest from reference TRBV11-2 and TRBJ1-6 gives the full variable domain: EAGVAQSPRYKIIEKRQSVAFWCNPISGHATLYWYQQILGQGPKLLIQFQNNGVVDDSQLPKDRFSAERLKGVDSTLKIQPAKLEDSAVYLCASSSRDRGPGGNSPLHFGNGTRLTVT.